The 27 T cell receptor beta chains presented below share a single source sample, sequenced in a study of beta chain features in type 1 diabetes. The whole isolated RNA underwent reverse transcription, so sequencing captured expressed TCRB transcripts. The protocol was immunoSEQ multiplex PCR, while the TCRdb copy is restricted to in-frame clones and leaves out a portion. The data hold around 160,000 clones, with under 60% observed a single time. The sequenced sample consisted of Tregs from blood. These receptors came from a man aged 18 to 29 in good health.

The rearrangement joins TRBV7-8 to TRBJ2-5; 8 bases are shared with TRBD1. The DNA end favors TRBJ2-7, so the J call may be wrong. Germline CDR1 SGHVS, CDR2 FQNEAQ. The CDR3 extends over 16 amino acids. CDR3 protein: CASSLAERTGNYEQYF. CDR3 nucleotides: TGTGCCAGCAGCTTAGCCGAAAGGACAGGGAACTACGAGCAGTACTTC.

This clone was counted between two and nine times. V and J are TRBV7-8 and TRBJ2-4, with D possibly being TRBD1 (5 bases). The germline V and J ends were trimmed by 1 base and 4 bases, with 11 bases remaining between them. The CDR3 consists of 15 residues. Germline V gives CDR1 SGHVS, CDR2 FQNEAQ. The CDR3 is CASSLGTNFKNIQYF. The CDR3 nucleotides read TGTGCCAGCAGCTTAGGGACAAATTTTAAAAACATTCAGTACTTC.

The gene calls are TRBV6-5 and TRBJ2-1; 9 bases map to TRBD2. Trimming removed 1 base from V and 7 bases from J; junction bases left unmatched: 5. The CDR3 sequence is 15 residues long. Germline lookup yields CDR1 MNHEY and CDR2 SVGAGI. The CDR3 spells CASSYWRGGRNEQFF. The CDR3 nucleotides are TGTGCCAGCAGTTACTGGCGGGGGGGCCGAAATGAGCAGTTCTTC.

The genes are TRBV5-4 and TRBJ1-1; 7 positions match TRBD1. CDR1 and CDR2 from the germline V gene are SGHNT and YYREEE (reference sequence). The J segment lost 4 bases and the V segment lost 2 bases, leaving 11 bases of the junction unmatched. The CDR3 length is 16 residues. In DNA form, the CDR3 reads TGTGCCAGCAGCTTACGACAGGGTCCACCTCTCACTGAAGCTTTCTTT. Its translation is CASSLRQGPPLTEAFF.

The chain joins TRBV5-1 to TRBJ2-7; 10 bases align to TRBD2. There are 13 residues in the CDR3. The ends lost 5 bases at V and 4 bases at J; junction bases unmatched: 3. Per germline, CDR1 SGHRS and CDR2 YFSETQ. For the CDR3, the DNA is TGCGCCAGCAGAGGGACTAGCGTGTACGAGCAGTACTTC. Translation gives CASRGTSVYEQYF.

This clone occurred a few times. The rearrangement links TRBV23-1 to TRBJ2-1, with TRBD2 matching over 9 bases. TRBV23-1 belongs to the ORF category, with a function that is uncertain. V shed 2 bases, J shed 7 bases, and the junction held 9 bases outside the gene matches. The CDR3 runs to 16 residues. The CDR3 DNA reads TGCGCCAGCAGTCAACGGTCTAGCGGGAAGAAAAATGAGCAGTTCTTC. Amino acid sequence: CASSQRSSGKKNEQFF.

This clone has just a few counts. The V call is TRBV7-2, the J call TRBJ1-4; a possible D gene is TRBD1 (5 bases). Germline CDR1 is SGHTA and CDR2 is FQGNSA. V lost 3 bases, J lost 12 bases, and 11 bases lay in between. This CDR3 is 12 amino acids long. CDR3 coding DNA: TGTGCCAGCAGCTTTTGGGGGAGGGAACTGTTTTTT. Protein product: CASSFWGRELFF.

J is TRBJ2-3 and V is TRBV4-3; D is undetermined. This CDR3 is built from 17 residues. CDR1 LGHNA and CDR2 YSLEER come from the germline V gene. V was shortened by 1 base and J by 0 bases, with 14 bases between the two germline ends. Here the CDR3 reads CASSQGTLDISTDTQYF. CDR3 sequence (DNA): TGCGCCAGCAGCCAAGGCACGCTCGACATCAGCACAGATACGCAGTATTTT.

This clone has just a few counts. The rearrangement joins TRBV7-9 to TRBJ2-7, with D unresolved. This CDR3 spans 13 amino acids. The V end was cut by 1 base, the J end by 4 bases, with 8 bases between. The germline CDR1 and CDR2 sequences are SEHNR and FQNEAQ (reference sequence). The CDR3 region is CASSLGYLYEQYF. The CDR3, as DNA: TGTGCCAGCAGCTTAGGTTACCTATACGAGCAGTACTTC.

In its sample, this clone was seen once. The chain links TRBV7-9 to TRBJ1-2; D is perhaps TRBD1 (6 bases). This CDR3 contains 16 residues. Germline assignment: CDR1 SEHNR and CDR2 FQNEAQ (reference sequence). V lost 3 bases, J lost 8 bases, and 22 bases lay in between. DNA of the CDR3: TGTGCCAGCAGCTTCGGGGAAAGGGGGTCCCAGAGGGGCTACACCTTC. Its translation: CASSFGERGSQRGYTF.

The J gene is TRBJ2-2, the V gene TRBV5-1; 14 positions match TRBD2. The length of the CDR3 is 16 residues. V was pared by 4 bases and J by 7 bases, with 6 bases of the junction left unmatched. Germline CDR1 reads SGHRS; CDR2 reads YFSETQ. The CDR3 nucleotides read TGCGCCAGCAGCCCCGGGACTAGCGGGAGTTACGGGGAGCTGTTTTTT. Its translation is CASSPGTSGSYGELFF.

The chain has TRBV7-6 and TRBJ2-6, with D possibly matching TRBD1 (5 bases). CDR1 is SGHVS and CDR2 is FNYEAQ in the germline V gene. The CDR3 loop spans 17 amino acids. Trimming pared 5 bases from V and 0 bases from J, leaving 14 bases between. Here the CDR3 reads CASSTQPQGSGANVLTF. In DNA form, the CDR3 reads TGTGCCAGCAGCACCCAACCGCAGGGCTCTGGGGCCAACGTCCTGACTTTC.

The chain combines TRBV23-1 with TRBJ1-1; D remains ambiguous. TRBV23-1 is recorded as an ORF, its role being uncertain. V lost 4 bases and J lost 7, with 19 bases in between. The CDR3 has 15 amino acids. The CDR3 region is CASSPELARPIEAFF. The CDR3 DNA reads as TGCGCCAGCAGTCCGGAGCTGGCGCGTCCCATTGAAGCTTTCTTT.

In this sample, this clone turned up a few times. The CDR3 DNA reads TGTGCCAGCAGCCTGACAGGGTCCTCCGGGGAGCTGTTTTTT. It specifies CASSLTGSSGELFF. The gene calls are TRBV28 and TRBJ2-2, with TRBD1 matching 7 bases. The CDR3 extends over 14 amino acids. Per the germline V gene, CDR1 is MDHEN and CDR2 is SYDVKM. Trimming at V came to 6 bases and at J to 6 bases, leaving 7 bases not matched to a gene.

This clone has a handful of counts. The chain couples TRBV19 to TRBJ1-1, with TRBD1 as a possible D gene (5 bases). Germline assignment: CDR1 LNHDA and CDR2 SQIVND (reference sequence). This CDR3 region has 14 residues. CDR3 nucleotides: TGTATGACTCGACGGAGGGGTTGGGACACTGAAGCTTTCTTT. This encodes CMTRRRGWDTEAFF.

This clone was seen only a few times. V and J are TRBV5-1 and TRBJ1-1; D unresolved. V shed 0 bases and J shed 0 bases, with 9 bases lying between them. The CDR3 runs to 15 residues. Germline assignment: CDR1 SGHRS and CDR2 YFSETQ. The CDR3 spells CASSLDQAMNTEAFF. CDR3 coding DNA: TGCGCCAGCAGCTTGGACCAGGCCATGAACACTGAAGCTTTCTTT.

Only a few counts were recorded for this clone. The gene calls are TRBV7-9 and TRBJ2-5; 15 bases agree with TRBD2. The CDR3 covers 16 residues. Per germline, CDR1 SEHNR and CDR2 FQNEAQ (reference sequence). The J segment lost 4 bases and the V segment lost 5 bases, leaving 5 bases of the junction unmatched. This chain's CDR3 is CASSPGLAGGPETQYF. CDR3 nucleotide sequence: TGTGCCAGCAGCCCTGGACTAGCGGGAGGGCCAGAGACCCAGTACTTC. The whole variable domain, filled in from reference TRBV7-9 and TRBJ2-5, reads DTGVSQNPRHKITKRGQNVTFRCDPISEHNRLYWYRQTLGQGPEFLTYFQNEAQLEKSRLLSDRFSAERPKGSFSTLEIQRTEQGDSAMYLCASSPGLAGGPETQYFGPGTRLLVL.

This rearrangement joins TRBV7-3 to TRBJ2-3; 8 bases are a match to TRBD2. Losses at the gene ends were 5 bases for V and 3 bases for J; bases not matched to a gene: 7. The CDR3 is 15 amino acids. Per the germline V gene, CDR1 is SGHTA and CDR2 is FQGTGA. The CDR3 bases are TGTGCCAGCAGCCGCCTTGGACTAGCAACAGATACGCAGTATTTT. This translates into CASSRLGLATDTQYF.

The chain uses TRBV5-5 and TRBJ2-5; D ambiguous. From germline, CDR1 is SGHKS and CDR2 YYEKEE (reference sequence). V dropped 1 base and J dropped 2 bases, with 9 bases sitting between them. The CDR3 consists of 14 residues. The CDR3: CASSLTRPQETQYF. The DNA of the CDR3 is TGTGCCAGCAGCTTGACCAGGCCTCAAGAGACCCAGTACTTC. Together with reference TRBV5-5 and TRBJ2-5, the CDR3 gives the full variable domain: DAGVTQSPTHLIKTRGQQVTLRCSPISGHKSVSWYQQVLGQGPQFIFQYYEKEERGRGNFPDRFSARQFPNYSSELNVNALLLGDSALYLCASSLTRPQETQYFGPGTRLLVL.

The chain has TRBV5-1 and TRBJ2-5; TRBD2 matches at 13 bases. From germline, CDR1 is SGHRS and CDR2 YFSETQ. The ends lost 3 bases at V and 5 bases at J; junction bases unmatched: 13. The CDR3 contains 18 residues. CDR3 in amino acids: CASSSPPTSGRASETQYF. CDR3 nucleotides: TGCGCCAGCAGCTCCCCCCCTACTAGCGGGAGGGCCTCGGAGACCCAGTACTTC.

V is TRBV19 and J is TRBJ2-2, with no clear D. In germline, CDR1 is LNHDA, CDR2 SQIVND (reference sequence). This CDR3 is 13 amino acids long. V shed 4 bases and J shed 1 base, with 4 bases lying between them. The CDR3 region is CASSKQNTGELFF. The CDR3 DNA reads as TGTGCCAGTAGTAAGCAGAACACCGGGGAGCTGTTTTTT.

With regard to this clone: One end of the junction varies from germline; a read error may be responsible. The chain carries TRBV7-2 and TRBJ1-5, with 7 nucleotides matching TRBD1. Germline V gene data show CDR1 as SGHTA and CDR2 as FQGNSA. There are 15 residues in the CDR3. This chain's CDR3 is CANSLGQARNQPQHF. The CDR3 coding sequence is TGTGCCAACAGCTTAGGACAGGCTAGGAATCAGCCCCAGCATTTT.

This chain uses TRBV6-5 with TRBJ2-3; 8 bases are shared with TRBD2. CDR3 length equals 15 residues. The J segment lost 2 bases and the V segment lost 2 bases, leaving 3 bases of the junction unmatched. In germline, CDR1 is MNHEY, CDR2 SVGAGI. CDR3 sequence reads: CASSYAGGHTDTQYF. DNA of the CDR3: TGTGCCAGCAGTTACGCGGGGGGCCACACAGATACGCAGTATTTT.

This clone was counted a few times. The rearrangement links TRBV7-2 to TRBJ2-5, with D tentatively TRBD2 (6 bases). In germline, CDR1 is SGHTA, CDR2 FQGNSA. V was pared by 4 bases and J by 5 bases, with 23 bases between. The CDR3 totals 17 residues. CDR3 sequence reads: CASSWGVGSFPGETQYF. CDR3 nucleotide sequence: TGTGCCAGCAGCTGGGGGGTTGGCAGTTTCCCCGGGGAGACCCAGTACTTC.

The rearrangement links TRBV7-9 to TRBJ2-5; tentatively, D is TRBD1 (6 bases). Trimming cost V 10 bases and J 6 bases, with 15 bases left between them. Looked up from germline, CDR1 is SEHNR and CDR2 is FQNEAQ (reference sequence). The CDR3 spans 12 residues. The CDR3 protein is CATLGGRQTQYF. For the CDR3, the DNA is TGTGCCACCCTTGGGGGCCGCCAGACCCAGTACTTC.

The chain combines TRBV6-6 with TRBJ2-7; maybe TRBD1 (6 bases). CDR3 length: 13 residues. Germline V lookup: CDR1 MNHNY, CDR2 SVGAGI (reference sequence). V gave up 6 bases and J gave up 3 bases, with 12 bases separating them. This CDR3 is CASSVGQNYEQYF. In DNA, the CDR3 is TGTGCCAGCAGCGTGGGACAAAACTACGAGCAGTACTTC.

This clone was observed a single time. The V and J genes are TRBV7-2 and TRBJ1-1, with TRBD1 identical over 7 bases. This CDR3 has 13 amino acids. Trimming at V came to 5 bases and at J to 7 bases, leaving 7 bases not matched to a gene. Germline CDR1 SGHTA, CDR2 FQGNSA. The CDR3 loop reads CASSVQGRGEAFF. CDR3 nucleotides: TGTGCCAGCAGCGTACAGGGGCGGGGTGAAGCTTTCTTT.